This T cell receptor (beta chain) was found in a study of vaccination and CD4 T cells after COVID-19. Study summary: The study drew post-COVID samples a median 101 days after diagnosis (range 35 to 161).

This clonotype appeared a few times. The antigen is unknown. This CDR3 has 11 amino acids. Trimming took 5 bases from V and 10 from J, leaving 6 bases between them. Germline V lookup: CDR1 MDHEN, CDR2 SYDVKM. Treatment meaning: approximately 9-day PBMC culture with coronavirus spike peptide pools or control peptides (ViraFEST assay). According to the study, CD4+ T cells from the unexposed donor were gathered ahead of the COVID-19 pandemic (2011-2018). At the Johns Hopkins FTIC core, DNA taken from cultured CD4+ T cells was sequenced by way of the Oncomine TCR Beta short-read assay. In this case, cultured CD4+ T cells provided the extracted genomic DNA. TCRdb re-called the PCR reads through MiXCR, storing one row per CDR3 protein. The sample contains a few thousand distinct CDR3 sequences, roughly 20% of which appear only once.

The gene calls are TRBV28 and TRBJ1-6; D unclear. The sequence derives from a human donor in good health. The sample consisted of CD4+ T cells from blood, cultured in vitro. The CDR3 bases are TGTGCCAGCAGTGAGAGATCACCCCTCCACTTT. Translation gives CASSERSPLHF.